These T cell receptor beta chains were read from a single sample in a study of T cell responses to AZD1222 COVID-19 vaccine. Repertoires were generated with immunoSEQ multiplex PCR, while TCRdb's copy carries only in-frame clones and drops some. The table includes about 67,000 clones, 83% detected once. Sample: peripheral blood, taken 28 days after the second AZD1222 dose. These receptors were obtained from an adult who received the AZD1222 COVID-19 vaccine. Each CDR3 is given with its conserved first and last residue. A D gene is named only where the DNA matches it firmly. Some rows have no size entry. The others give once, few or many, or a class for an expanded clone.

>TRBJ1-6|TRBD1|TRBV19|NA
TGTGCCAGTAGAGCGGGACAGGGCCTTTATAATTCACCCCTCCACTTT
CASRAGQGLYNSPLHF
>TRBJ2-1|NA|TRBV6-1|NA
TGTGCCAGCAGTGTGCTTGGGGTGAGCTCCTACAATGAGCAGTTCTTC
CASSVLGVSSYNEQFF
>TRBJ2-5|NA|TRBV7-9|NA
TGTGCCAGCAGTCCACGGTCGGGGGCCGCCAGGTGGGAGACCCAGTACTTC
CASSPRSGAARWETQYF
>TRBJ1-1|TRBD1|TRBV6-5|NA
TGTGCCAGCAGTTTTCGGACAGGGGCGAACACTGAAGCTTTCTTT
CASSFRTGANTEAFF
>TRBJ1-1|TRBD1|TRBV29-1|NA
TGCAGCTCCTCCTACAGGGGGGACACTGAAGCTTTCTTT
CSSSYRGDTEAFF
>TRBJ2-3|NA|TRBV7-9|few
TGTGCCAGCAGCCCTACCCTCACATGGCAGGGTGGCACAGATACGCAGTATTTT
CASSPTLTWQGGTDTQYF
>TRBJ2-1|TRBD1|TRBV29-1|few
TGCAGCGGGGACAGGGGTGGTGAGCAGTTCTTC
CSGDRGGEQFF
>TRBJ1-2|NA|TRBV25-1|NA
TGTGCCAGCAGTGAATTAGGGAGCTATGGCTACACCTTC
CASSELGSYGYTF
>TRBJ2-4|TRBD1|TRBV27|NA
TGTGCCAGCAGTTGGGACAGTGAAAACATTCAGTACTTC
CASSWDSENIQYF
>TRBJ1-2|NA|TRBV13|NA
TGTGCCAGCAGCTCAGGAGCGGACTATGGCTACACCTTC
CASSSGADYGYTF
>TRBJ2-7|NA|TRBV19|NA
TGTGCCAGTAGTATGGGGCAGGGGTCGGCCTACGAGCAGTACTTC
CASSMGQGSAYEQYF
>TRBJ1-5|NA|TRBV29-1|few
TGCAGCGTTCAGGAACTGGATCAGCCCCAGCATTTT
CSVQELDQPQHF
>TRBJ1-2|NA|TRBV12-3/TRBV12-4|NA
TGTGCCAGCAGTCCCGCTGGCGGCTATGGCTACACCTTC
CASSPAGGYGYTF
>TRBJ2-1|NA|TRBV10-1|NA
TGCGCCAGCAGTGAGTTAGGGACGGCCATTAACTCCTACAATGAGCAGTTCTTC
CASSELGTAINSYNEQFF
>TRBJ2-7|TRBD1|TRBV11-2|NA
TGTGCCAGCAGCTCACTTACACAGGGGAAAGTCCTTGAGCAGTACTTC
CASSSLTQGKVLEQYF
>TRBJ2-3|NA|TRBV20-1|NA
TGCAGTGCTAGTGGGGTCCTCAGCACAGATACGCAGTATTTT
CSASGVLSTDTQYF
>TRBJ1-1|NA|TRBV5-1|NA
TGCGCCAGCAGCTTGGCCGGGGGTGGAACTGAAGCTTTCTTT
CASSLAGGGTEAFF
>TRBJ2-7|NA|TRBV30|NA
TGTGCCTGGAGTGTACTAGTGAGCTCCTACGAGCAGTACTTC
CAWSVLVSSYEQYF
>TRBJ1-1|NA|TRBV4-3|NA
TGCGCCAGCAGCCAAGATTGGGTGGGGGGAGGCACTGAAGCTTTCTTT
CASSQDWVGGGTEAFF
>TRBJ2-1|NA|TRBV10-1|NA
TGCGCCAGCAGTGATAACTACGAGCAGTTCTTC
CASSDNYEQFF
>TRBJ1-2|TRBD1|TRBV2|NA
TGTGCCAGGACAGGGCCGGCCTATGGCTACACCTTC
CARTGPAYGYTF
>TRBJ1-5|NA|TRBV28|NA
TGTGCCAGCAGTTTCGGCAGGTTGAATCAGCCCCAGCATTTT
CASSFGRLNQPQHF
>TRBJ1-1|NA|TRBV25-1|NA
TGTGCCAGCAGTGAACTGGGGGGGCACACTGAAGCTTTCTTT
CASSELGGHTEAFF
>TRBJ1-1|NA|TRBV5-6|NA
TGTGCCAGCAGCTTGTACGGGGGCGGGAACACTGAAGCTTTCTTT
CASSLYGGGNTEAFF
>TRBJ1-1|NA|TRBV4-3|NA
TGCGCCAGCAGCCAAGAGTCCCGGGGGACGGGTACTGAAGCTTTCTTT
CASSQESRGTGTEAFF
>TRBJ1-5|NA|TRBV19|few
TGTGCCAGTAGTTCTGATAGGCCCGAACCGGGCAATCAGCCCCAGCATTTT
CASSSDRPEPGNQPQHF
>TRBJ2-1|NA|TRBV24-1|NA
TGTGCCACCAGTGATTTTTCCCCCGGGGGCCCCTACAATGAGCAGTTCTTC
CATSDFSPGGPYNEQFF
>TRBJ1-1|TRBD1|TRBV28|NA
TGTGCCAGCAGTTTATTCGGACAGGGGAAAGAAGCTTTCTTT
CASSLFGQGKEAFF
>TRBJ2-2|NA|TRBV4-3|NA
TGCGCCAGCAGCCCAGAAGGGGACGCCGGGGAGCTGTTTTTT
CASSPEGDAGELFF
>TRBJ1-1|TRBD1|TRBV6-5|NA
TGTGCCAGCAGCAAACAGGGGTTAGACACTGAAGCTTTCTTT
CASSKQGLDTEAFF
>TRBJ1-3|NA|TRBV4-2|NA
TGTGCCAGCAGCCAAGATCACCCTTTCATAGGGGACTCTGGAAACACCATATATTTT
CASSQDHPFIGDSGNTIYF
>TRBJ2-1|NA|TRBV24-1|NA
TGTGCCACCAGTGATTCCCGGGGCCAGTTCTTC
CATSDSRGQFF
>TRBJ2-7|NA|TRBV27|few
TGTGCCAGCGGAACCCGGTTCTACGAGCAGTACTTC
CASGTRFYEQYF